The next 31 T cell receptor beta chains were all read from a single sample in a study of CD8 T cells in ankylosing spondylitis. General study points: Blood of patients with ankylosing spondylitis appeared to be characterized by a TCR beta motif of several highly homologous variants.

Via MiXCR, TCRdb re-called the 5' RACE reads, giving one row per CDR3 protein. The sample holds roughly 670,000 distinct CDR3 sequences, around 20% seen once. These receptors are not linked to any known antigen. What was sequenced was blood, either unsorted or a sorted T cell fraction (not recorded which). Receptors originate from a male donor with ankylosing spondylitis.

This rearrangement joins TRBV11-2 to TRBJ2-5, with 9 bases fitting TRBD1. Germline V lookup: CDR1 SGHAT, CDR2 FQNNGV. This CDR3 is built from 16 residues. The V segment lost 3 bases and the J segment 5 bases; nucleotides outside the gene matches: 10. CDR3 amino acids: CASSFSGQGRPETQYF. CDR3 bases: TGTGCCAGCAGCTTCTCCGGACAGGGGAGGCCGGAGACCCAGTACTTC.

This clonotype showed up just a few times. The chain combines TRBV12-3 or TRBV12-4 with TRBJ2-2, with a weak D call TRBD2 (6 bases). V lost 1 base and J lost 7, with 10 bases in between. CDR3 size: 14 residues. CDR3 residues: CASSLGAGIGELFF. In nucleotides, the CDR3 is TGTGCCAGCAGTTTAGGGGCGGGGATCGGGGAGCTGTTTTTT.

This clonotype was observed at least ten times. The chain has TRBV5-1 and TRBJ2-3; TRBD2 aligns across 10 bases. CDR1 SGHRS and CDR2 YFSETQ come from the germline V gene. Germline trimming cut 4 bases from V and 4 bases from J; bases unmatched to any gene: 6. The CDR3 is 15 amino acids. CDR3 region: CASSLAGARADTQYF. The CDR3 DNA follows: TGCGCCAGCAGCCTAGCGGGAGCTCGGGCAGATACGCAGTATTTT.

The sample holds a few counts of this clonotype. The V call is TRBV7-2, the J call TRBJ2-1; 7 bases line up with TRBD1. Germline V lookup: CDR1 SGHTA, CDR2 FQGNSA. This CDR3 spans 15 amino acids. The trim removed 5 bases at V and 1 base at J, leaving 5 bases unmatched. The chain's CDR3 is CASSADRVSYNEQFF. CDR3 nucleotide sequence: TGTGCCAGCAGCGCCGACAGGGTGTCCTACAATGAGCAGTTCTTC.

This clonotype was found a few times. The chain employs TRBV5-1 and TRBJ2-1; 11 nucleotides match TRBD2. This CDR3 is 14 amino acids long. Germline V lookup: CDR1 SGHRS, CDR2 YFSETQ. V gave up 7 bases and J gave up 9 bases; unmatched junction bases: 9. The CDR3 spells CASRETSGIGEQFF. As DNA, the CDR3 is TGCGCCAGCCGAGAGACTAGCGGGATTGGTGAGCAGTTCTTC.

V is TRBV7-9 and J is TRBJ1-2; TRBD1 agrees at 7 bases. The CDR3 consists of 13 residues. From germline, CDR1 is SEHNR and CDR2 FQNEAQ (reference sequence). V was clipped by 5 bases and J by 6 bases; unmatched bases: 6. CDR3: CASSTGTDNGYTF. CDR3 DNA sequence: TGTGCCAGCAGCACAGGGACAGATAATGGCTACACCTTC.

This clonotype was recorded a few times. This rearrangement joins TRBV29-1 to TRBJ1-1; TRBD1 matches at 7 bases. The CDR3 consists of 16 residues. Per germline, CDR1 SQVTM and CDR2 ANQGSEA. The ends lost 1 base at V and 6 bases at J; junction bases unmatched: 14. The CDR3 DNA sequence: TGCAGCGTTGAAGTCAAGTCGCCACAGGGGATTCCTGAAGCTTTCTTT. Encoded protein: CSVEVKSPQGIPEAFF.

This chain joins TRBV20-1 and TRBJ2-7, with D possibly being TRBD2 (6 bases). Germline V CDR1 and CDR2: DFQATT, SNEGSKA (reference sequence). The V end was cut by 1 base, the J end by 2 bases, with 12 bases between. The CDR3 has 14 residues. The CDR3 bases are TGCAGTGCTAGAGTTGAGCGGGTTCCCTACGAGCAGTACTTC. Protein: CSARVERVPYEQYF.

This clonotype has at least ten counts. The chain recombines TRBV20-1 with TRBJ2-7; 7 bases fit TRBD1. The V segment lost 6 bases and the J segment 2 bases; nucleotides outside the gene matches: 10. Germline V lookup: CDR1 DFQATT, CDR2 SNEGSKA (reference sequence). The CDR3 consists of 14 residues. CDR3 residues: CSAIPRDSPYEQYF. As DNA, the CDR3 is TGCAGTGCCATCCCCCGGGACAGCCCCTACGAGCAGTACTTC.

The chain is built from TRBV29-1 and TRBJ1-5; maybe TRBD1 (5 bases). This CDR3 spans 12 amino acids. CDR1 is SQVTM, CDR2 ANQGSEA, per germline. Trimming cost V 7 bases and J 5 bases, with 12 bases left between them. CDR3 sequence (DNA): TGCAGCGCATGGGACGGGGATCAGCCCCAGCATTTT. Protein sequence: CSAWDGDQPQHF.

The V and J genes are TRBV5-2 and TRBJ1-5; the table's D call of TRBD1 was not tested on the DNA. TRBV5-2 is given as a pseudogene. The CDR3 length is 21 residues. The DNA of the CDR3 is TGTGCCCCCCGGGCAGGCGTGCAACAACAGGGGAGACCATCTAGCAATCAGCCCCAGCATTTT. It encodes CAPRAGVQQQGRPSSNQPQHF.

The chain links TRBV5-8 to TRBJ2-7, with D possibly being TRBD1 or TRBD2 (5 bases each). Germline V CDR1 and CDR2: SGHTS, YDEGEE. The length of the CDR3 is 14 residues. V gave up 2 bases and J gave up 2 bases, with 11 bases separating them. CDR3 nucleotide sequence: TGTGCCAGCAGCTTCGGGGACGGAGCCTACGAGCAGTACTTC. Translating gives CASSFGDGAYEQYF.

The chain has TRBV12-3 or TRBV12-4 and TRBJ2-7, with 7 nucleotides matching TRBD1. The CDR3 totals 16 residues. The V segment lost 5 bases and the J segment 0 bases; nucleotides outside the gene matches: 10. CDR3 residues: CASSPGMGTASYEQYF. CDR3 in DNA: TGTGCCAGCAGTCCGGGGATGGGGACAGCCTCCTACGAGCAGTACTTC.

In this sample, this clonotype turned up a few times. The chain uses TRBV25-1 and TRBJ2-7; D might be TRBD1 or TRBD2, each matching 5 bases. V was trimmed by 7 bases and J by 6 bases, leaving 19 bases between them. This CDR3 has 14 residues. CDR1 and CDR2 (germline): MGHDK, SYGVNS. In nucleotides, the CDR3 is TGTGCCAGCATCGAGGGGCGGACCCTAGGCGAGCAGTACTTC. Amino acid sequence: CASIEGRTLGEQYF.

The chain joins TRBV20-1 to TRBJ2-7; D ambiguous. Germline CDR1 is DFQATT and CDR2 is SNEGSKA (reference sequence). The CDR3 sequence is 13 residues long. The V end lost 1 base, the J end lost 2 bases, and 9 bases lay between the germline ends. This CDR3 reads CSARVHRTYEQYF. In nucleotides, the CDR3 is TGCAGTGCTAGAGTGCACAGAACCTACGAGCAGTACTTC.

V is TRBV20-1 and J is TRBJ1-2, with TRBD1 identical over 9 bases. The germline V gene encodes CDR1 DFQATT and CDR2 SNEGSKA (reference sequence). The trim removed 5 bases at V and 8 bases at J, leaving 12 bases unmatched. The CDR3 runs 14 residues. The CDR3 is CSAPRTGDMGGYTF. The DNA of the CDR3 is TGCAGTGCTCCCCGGACAGGGGATATGGGAGGCTACACCTTC.

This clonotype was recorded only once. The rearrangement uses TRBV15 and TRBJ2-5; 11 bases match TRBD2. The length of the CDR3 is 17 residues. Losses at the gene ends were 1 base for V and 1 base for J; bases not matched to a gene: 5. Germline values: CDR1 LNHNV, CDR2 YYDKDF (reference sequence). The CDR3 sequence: CATSRGSLAGGQETQYF. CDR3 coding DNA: TGTGCCACCAGCAGAGGTTCTCTAGCGGGAGGCCAAGAGACCCAGTACTTC.

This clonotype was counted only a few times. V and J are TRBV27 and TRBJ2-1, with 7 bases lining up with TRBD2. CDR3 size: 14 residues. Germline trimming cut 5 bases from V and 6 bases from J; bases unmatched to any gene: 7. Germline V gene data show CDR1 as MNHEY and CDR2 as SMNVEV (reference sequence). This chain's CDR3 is CASSPGTIGNEQFF. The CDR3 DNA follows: TGTGCCAGCAGTCCAGGGACTATTGGCAATGAGCAGTTCTTC.

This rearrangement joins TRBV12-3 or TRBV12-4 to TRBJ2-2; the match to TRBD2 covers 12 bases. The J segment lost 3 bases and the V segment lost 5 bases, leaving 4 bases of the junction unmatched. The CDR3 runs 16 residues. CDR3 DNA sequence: TGTGCCAGCAGTCGGACTAGCGGGACGGACACCGGGGAGCTGTTTTTT. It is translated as CASSRTSGTDTGELFF.

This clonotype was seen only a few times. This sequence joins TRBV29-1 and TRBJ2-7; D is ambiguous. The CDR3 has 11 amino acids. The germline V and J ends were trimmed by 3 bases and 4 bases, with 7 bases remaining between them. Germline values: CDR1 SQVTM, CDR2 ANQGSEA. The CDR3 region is CSVDSSYEQYF. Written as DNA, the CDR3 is TGCAGCGTTGACTCAAGTTACGAGCAGTACTTC.

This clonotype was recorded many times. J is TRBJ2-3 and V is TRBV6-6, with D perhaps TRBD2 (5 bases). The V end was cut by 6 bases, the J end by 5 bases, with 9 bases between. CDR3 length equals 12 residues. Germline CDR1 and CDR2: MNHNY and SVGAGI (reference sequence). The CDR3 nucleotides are TGTGCCAGCAGGGTCGGGGTAGATACGCAGTATTTT. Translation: CASRVGVDTQYF.

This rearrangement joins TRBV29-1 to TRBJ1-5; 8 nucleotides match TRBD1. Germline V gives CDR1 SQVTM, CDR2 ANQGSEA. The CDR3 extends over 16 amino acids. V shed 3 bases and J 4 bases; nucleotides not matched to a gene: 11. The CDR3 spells CSVDELPGQANQPQHF. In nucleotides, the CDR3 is TGCAGCGTTGACGAGCTCCCGGGACAGGCAAATCAGCCCCAGCATTTT.

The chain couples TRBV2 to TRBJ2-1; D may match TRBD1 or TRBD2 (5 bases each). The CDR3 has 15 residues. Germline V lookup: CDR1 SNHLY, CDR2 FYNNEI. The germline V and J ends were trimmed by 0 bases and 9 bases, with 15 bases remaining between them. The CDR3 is CASSEAGRTLGEQFF. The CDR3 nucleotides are TGTGCCAGCAGTGAAGCGGGACGGACCTTGGGTGAGCAGTTCTTC.

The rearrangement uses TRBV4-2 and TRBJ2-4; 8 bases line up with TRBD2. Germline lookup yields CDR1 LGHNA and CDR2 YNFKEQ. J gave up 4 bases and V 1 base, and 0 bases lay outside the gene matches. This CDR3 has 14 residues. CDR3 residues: CASSQAGGKNIQYF. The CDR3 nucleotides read TGTGCCAGCAGCCAAGCGGGAGGGAAAAACATTCAGTACTTC.

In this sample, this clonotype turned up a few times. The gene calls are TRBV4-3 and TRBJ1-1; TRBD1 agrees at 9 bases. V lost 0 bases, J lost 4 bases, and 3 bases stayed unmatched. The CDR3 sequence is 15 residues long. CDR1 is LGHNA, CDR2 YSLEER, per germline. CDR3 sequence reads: CASSQEQGALTEAFF. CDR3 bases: TGCGCCAGCAGCCAAGAACAGGGGGCGCTCACTGAAGCTTTCTTT.

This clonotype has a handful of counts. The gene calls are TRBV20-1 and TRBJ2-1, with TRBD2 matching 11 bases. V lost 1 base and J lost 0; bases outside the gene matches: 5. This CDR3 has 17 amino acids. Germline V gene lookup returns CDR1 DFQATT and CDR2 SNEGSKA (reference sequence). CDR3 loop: CSARGASGGSSYNEQFF. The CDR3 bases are TGCAGTGCTAGAGGGGCTAGCGGGGGGTCCTCCTACAATGAGCAGTTCTTC.

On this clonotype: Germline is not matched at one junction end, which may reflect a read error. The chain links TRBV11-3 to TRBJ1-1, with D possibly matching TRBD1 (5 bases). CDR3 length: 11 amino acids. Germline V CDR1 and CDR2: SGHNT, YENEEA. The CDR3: CASSLDTGLVF. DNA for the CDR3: TGTGCCAGCAGCTTAGATACGGGGCTCGTCTTT.

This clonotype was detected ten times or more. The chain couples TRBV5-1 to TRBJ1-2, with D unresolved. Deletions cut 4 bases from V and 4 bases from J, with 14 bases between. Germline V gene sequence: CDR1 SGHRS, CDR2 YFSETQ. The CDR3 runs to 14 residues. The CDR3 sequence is CASSPSSGPYGYTF. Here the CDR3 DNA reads TGCGCCAGCAGCCCCAGCTCCGGACCCTATGGCTACACCTTC.

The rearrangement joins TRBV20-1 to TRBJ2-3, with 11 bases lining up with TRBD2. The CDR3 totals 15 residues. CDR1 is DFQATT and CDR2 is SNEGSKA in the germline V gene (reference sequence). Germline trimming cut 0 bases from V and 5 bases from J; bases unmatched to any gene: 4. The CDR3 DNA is TGCAGTGCTAGAGATCAGACTAGCGGGAAAGATACGCAGTATTTT. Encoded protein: CSARDQTSGKDTQYF.

This CDR3 reads CSADGYNEQFF. The CDR3 bases are TGCAGCGCCGACGGCTACAATGAGCAGTTCTTC. The J gene is TRBJ2-1, the V gene TRBV29-1; D remains ambiguous. CDR3 length: 11 residues. Between the trimmed V and J ends, which lost 7 bases and 3 bases, there was a span of 7 bases. Germline V CDR1 and CDR2: SQVTM, ANQGSEA.

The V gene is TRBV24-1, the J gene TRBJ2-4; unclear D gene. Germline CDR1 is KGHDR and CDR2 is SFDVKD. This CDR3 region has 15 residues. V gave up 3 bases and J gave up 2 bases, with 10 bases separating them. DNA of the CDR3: TGTGCCACCAGTGATAGTAGACCCACCAAAAACATTCAGTACTTC. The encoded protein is CATSDSRPTKNIQYF.